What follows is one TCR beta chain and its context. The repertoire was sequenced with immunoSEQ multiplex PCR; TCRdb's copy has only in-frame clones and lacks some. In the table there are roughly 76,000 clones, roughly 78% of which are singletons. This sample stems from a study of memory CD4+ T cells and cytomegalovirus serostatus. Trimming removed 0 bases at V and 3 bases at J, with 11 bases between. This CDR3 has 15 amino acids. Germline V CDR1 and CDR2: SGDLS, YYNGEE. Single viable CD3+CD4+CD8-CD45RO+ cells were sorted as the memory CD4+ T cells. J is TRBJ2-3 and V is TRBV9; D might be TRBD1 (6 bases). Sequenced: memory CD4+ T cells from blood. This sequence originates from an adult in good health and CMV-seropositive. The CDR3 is CASSVDRASTDTQYF. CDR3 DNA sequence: TGTGCCAGCAGCGTAGACAGGGCATCGACAGATACGCAGTATTTT.